The next 3 T cell receptor beta chains were all read from a single sample in a study of blood T cells in healthy people across ages. The authors ran a second PCR of 7 to 11 cycles using a sample-barcoded 5' primer and a J-beta primer mix. TCRdb called the 5' RACE reads again in MiXCR, with one record for every CDR3 protein. The sample contains fewer than 2 million distinct CDR3 sequences, approximately 40% of which appear only once. Sequencing was performed on blood. The source of these receptors is a human donor in good health.

The chain joins TRBV7-2 to TRBJ1-2; D is ambiguous. The germline V gene encodes CDR1 SGHTA and CDR2 FQGNSA. The CDR3 is made up of 15 amino acids. Deletions cut 0 bases from V and 3 bases from J, with 11 bases between. This CDR3 is CASSLALAVYYGYTF. The CDR3 region has the DNA TGTGCCAGCAGCTTAGCGCTCGCAGTCTACTATGGCTACACCTTC.

This clonotype was seen a handful of times. The rearrangement links TRBV6-5 to TRBJ1-2; no clear D. The CDR3 spans 13 residues. Between the trimmed V and J ends, which lost 0 bases and 3 bases, there was a span of 5 bases. Germline V lookup: CDR1 MNHEY, CDR2 SVGAGI. The CDR3 DNA reads as TGTGCCAGCAGTTACTCGAACGACTATGGCTACACCTTC. It yields the protein CASSYSNDYGYTF.

The chain combines TRBV6-1 with TRBJ1-5; no definite D call. The V end lost 6 bases, the J end lost 0 bases, and 9 bases lay between the germline ends. Per germline, CDR1 MNHNS and CDR2 SASEGT. CDR3 length equals 14 residues. The CDR3 protein is CASRKNTSNQPQHF. The CDR3 DNA is TGTGCCAGCAGAAAAAACACTAGCAATCAGCCCCAGCATTTT.